Only one count was recorded for the clone carrying this T cell receptor (beta chain). Its target is unknown. The repertoire was sequenced with immunoSEQ multiplex PCR; TCRdb's copy has only in-frame clones and lacks some. The table shows about 110,000 clones, with over 90% occurring only once. Pooling of second doses given at about 4 or about 12 weeks was done. The data are from a study of T cell responses to AZD1222 COVID-19 vaccine. General study points: A rise in Spike-specific TCR breadth and depth followed two AZD1222 doses. Mapped onto spike, vaccine-associated CD4 TCRs spanned it and were dominant at 160-218 and 743-854. In a largely white British group with more females than males, clonal diversity was possibly underestimated.

CDR3 length equals 13 residues. V dropped 5 bases and J dropped 5 bases, with 10 bases sitting between them. CDR1 LNHDA and CDR2 SQIVND come from the germline V gene (reference sequence). The genes are TRBV19 and TRBJ1-5; D unclear. This clonotype was obtained from an adult who received the AZD1222 COVID-19 vaccine. The sequencing here drew on peripheral blood, taken 28 days after the second AZD1222 dose. CDR3 nucleotides: TGTGCCAGTAGTCCCCCGTACGATCAGCCCCAGCATTTT. Its protein is CASSPPYDQPQHF.